Each of the 2 T cell receptor beta chains below was sequenced from the same sample in a study of CD8+CD57+ T cells in acquired aplastic anemia. TCR beta VDJ and CDR3 were profiled, and genomic DNA was the template. TCRdb processed the reads anew with MiXCR; each CDR3 protein has one entry. The repertoire has about 220,000 distinct CDR3 sequences, around 32% of them found once; the top ten carry 1% to 1.3%. Material: sorted CD4+, CD8+, or CD8+CD57+ T cells (not recorded which) from PBMCs. The receptors were gathered from a human donor in good health, serving as a control.

The chain carries TRBV15 and TRBJ1-5; D gene unclear. The germline V and J ends were trimmed by 3 bases and 0 bases, with 6 bases remaining between them. This CDR3 is 14 amino acids long. Per the germline V gene, CDR1 is LNHNV and CDR2 is YYDKDF (reference sequence). The CDR3 region is CATSSWGSNQPQHF. CDR3 sequence (DNA): TGTGCCACCAGCAGCTGGGGTAGCAATCAGCCCCAGCATTTT.

This clonotype was recorded at least ten times. J is TRBJ2-3 and V is TRBV5-5, with D maybe TRBD2 (6 bases). Per germline, CDR1 SGHKS and CDR2 YYEKEE (reference sequence). The CDR3 is made up of 15 amino acids. Deletions cut 7 bases from V and 4 bases from J, with 19 bases between. The DNA for the CDR3 is TGTGCCAGCGGGGGACTTAGCGCCCTCCCAGATACGCAGTATTTT. Amino acids: CASGGLSALPDTQYF.